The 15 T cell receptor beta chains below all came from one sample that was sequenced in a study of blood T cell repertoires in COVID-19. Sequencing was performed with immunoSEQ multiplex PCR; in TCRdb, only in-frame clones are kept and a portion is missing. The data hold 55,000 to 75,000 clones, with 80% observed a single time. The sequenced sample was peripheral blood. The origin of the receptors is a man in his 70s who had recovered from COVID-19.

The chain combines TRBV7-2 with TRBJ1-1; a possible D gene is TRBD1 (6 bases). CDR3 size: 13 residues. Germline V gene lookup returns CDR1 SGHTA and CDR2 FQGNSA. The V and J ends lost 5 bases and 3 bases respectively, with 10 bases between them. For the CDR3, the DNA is TGTGCCAGCAGCAGGGCAGGGGACACTGAAGCTTTCTTT. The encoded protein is CASSRAGDTEAFF.

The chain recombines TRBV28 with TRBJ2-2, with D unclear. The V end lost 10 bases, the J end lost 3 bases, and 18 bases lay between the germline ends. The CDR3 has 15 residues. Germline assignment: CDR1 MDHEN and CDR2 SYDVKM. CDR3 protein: CATDKTRSYTGELFF. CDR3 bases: TGTGCCACCGATAAAACCCGTAGTTACACCGGGGAGCTGTTTTTT.

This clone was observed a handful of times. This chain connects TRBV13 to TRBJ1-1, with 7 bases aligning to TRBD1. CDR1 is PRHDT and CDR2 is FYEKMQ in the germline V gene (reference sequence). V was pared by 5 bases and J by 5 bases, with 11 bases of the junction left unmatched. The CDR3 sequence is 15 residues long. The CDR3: CASSGRRQGTTEAFF. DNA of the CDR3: TGTGCCAGCAGCGGCCGGAGACAGGGTACAACTGAAGCTTTCTTT.

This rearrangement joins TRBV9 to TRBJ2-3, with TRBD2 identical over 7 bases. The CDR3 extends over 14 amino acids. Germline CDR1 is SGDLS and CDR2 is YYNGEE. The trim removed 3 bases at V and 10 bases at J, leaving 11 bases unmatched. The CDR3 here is CASSAVPSGAPQYF. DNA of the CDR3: TGTGCCAGCAGCGCCGTACCGAGCGGGGCGCCGCAGTATTTT.

The CDR3 reads CASSMANTEAFF. The CDR3 DNA is TGTGCCAGTAGTATGGCGAACACTGAAGCTTTCTTT. This chain links TRBV19 with TRBJ1-1, with D unresolved. The CDR3 sequence is 12 residues long. Trimming shortened V by 3 bases and J by 1 base, and 3 bases separated the two germline ends. Germline V lookup: CDR1 LNHDA, CDR2 SQIVND (reference sequence).

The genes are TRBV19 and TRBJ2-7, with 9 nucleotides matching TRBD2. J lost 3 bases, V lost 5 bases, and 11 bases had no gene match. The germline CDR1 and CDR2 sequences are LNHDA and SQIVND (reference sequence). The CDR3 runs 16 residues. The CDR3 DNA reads TGTGCCAGTAGTCCCCCTCCCGGACTAGCGCTCTACGAGCAGTACTTC. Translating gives CASSPPPGLALYEQYF.

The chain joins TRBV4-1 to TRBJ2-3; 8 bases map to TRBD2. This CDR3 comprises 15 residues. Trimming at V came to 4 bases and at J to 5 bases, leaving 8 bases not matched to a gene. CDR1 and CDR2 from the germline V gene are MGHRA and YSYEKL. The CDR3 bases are TGCGCCAGCAGCCTAATAGCGGGACGGGTAGATACGCAGTATTTT. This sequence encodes CASSLIAGRVDTQYF.

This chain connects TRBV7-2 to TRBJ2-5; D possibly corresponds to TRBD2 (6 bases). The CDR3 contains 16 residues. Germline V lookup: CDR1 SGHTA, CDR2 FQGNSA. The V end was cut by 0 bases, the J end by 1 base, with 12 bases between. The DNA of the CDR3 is TGTGCCAGCAGCTTAGCACCCTCGCGGGGCCAAGAGACCCAGTACTTC. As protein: CASSLAPSRGQETQYF.

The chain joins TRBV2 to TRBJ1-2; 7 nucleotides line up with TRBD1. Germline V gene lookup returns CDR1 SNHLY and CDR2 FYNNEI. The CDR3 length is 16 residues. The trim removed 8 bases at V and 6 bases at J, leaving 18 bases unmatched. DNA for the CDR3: TGTGCCAGCGGAAGGAGGGCTTCGACAGGGAGTGATGGCTACACCTTC. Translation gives CASGRRASTGSDGYTF.

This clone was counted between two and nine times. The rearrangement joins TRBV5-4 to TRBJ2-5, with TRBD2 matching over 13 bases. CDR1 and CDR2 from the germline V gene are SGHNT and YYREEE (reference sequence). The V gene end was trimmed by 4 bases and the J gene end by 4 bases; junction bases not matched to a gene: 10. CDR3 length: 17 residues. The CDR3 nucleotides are TGTGCCAGCAGCCTCGGGACTAGCGGGAAGGTTGGAGAGACCCAGTACTTC. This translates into CASSLGTSGKVGETQYF.

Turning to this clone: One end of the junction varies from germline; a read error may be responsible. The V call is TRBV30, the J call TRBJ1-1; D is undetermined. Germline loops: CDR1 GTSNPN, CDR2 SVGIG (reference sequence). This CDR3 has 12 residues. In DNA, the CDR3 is TGCGCCGCGGGTCGGCTGAACACTGAAGCTTTCTTT. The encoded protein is CAAGRLNTEAFF.

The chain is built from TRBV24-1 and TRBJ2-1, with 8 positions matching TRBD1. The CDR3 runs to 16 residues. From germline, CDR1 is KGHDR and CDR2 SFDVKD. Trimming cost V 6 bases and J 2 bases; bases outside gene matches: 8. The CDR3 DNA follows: TGTGCCACCAGTAAGACGACAGGGGATCCCTACAATGAGCAGTTCTTC. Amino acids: CATSKTTGDPYNEQFF.

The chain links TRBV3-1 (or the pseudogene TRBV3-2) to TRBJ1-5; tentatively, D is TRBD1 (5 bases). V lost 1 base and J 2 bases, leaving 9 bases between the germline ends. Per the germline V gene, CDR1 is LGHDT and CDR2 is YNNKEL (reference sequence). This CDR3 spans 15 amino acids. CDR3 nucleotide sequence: TGTGCCAGCAGCCAAGGGGTAGGGGGCAATCAGCCCCAGCATTTT. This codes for CASSQGVGGNQPQHF.

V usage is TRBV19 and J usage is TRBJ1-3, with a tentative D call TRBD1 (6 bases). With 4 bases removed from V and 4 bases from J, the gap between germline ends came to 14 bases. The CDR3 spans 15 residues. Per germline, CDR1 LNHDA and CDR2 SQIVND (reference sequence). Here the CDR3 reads CASSRNRDSGNTIYF. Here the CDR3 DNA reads TGTGCCAGTAGTAGGAACAGGGATTCGGGAAACACCATATATTTT.

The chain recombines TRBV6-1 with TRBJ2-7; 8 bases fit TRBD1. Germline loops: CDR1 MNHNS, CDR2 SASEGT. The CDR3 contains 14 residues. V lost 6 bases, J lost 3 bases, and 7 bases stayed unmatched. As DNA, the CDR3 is TGTGCCAGCAGACTGACAGGGGCAAACTACGAGCAGTACTTC. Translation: CASRLTGANYEQYF.